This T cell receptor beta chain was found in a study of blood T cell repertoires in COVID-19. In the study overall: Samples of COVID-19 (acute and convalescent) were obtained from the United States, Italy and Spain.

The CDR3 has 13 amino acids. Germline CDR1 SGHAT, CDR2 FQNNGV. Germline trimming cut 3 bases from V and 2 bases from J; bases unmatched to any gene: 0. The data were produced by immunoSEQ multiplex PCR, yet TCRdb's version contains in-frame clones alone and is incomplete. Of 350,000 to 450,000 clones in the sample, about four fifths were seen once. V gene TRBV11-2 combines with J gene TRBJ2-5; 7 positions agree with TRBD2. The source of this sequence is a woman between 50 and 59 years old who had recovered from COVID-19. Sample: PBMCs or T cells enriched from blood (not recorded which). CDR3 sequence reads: CASSLGLQETQYF. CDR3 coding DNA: TGTGCCAGCAGCTTGGGACTACAAGAGACCCAGTACTTC. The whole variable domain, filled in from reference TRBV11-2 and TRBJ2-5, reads EAGVAQSPRYKIIEKRQSVAFWCNPISGHATLYWYQQILGQGPKLLIQFQNNGVVDDSQLPKDRFSAERLKGVDSTLKIQPAKLEDSAVYLCASSLGLQETQYFGPGTRLLVL.